This TCR gamma chain is drawn from a study of γδ T cells in repeated Plasmodium falciparum infection. Overall study: Samples were taken at baseline, before some infections, and 21 days after each.

The germline gives CDR1 EGSNGY, CDR2 YDSYNSKV. J was trimmed by 8 bases and V by 0 bases; bases with no gene match: 4. The CDR3 length is 12 residues. This clone is labeled as medium-sized. Gammadelta T cells were flow-sorted from PBMC into Vgamma9/Vdelta2+ and Vdelta2-negative populations for bulk analysis. TCRdb repeated clone calling on the multiplex PCR reads with CATT. The profile shows 20,000 to 30,000 gamma-chain clones, 3% of them singletons. The sample comprised gamma-delta T cells from blood. The chain has TRGV2 and TRGJ1 or TRGJ2. The sequence was collected from a pool of human donors (malaria-infected and uninfected, not separated). CDR3 DNA: TGTGCCACCTGGGACGGGCATAATAAGAAACTCTTT. Its translation is CATWDGHNKKLF.